A single sample gave rise to the 16 T cell receptor beta chains below, sequenced in a study of T cells in Graves' hyperthyroidism and ophthalmopathy. RNA transcripts served as the template for amplifying TCR beta CDR3 regions. A set of HTBI primers served as the primers for a first-round RT-PCR of the TCR CDR3. MiXCR was run by TCRdb on the multiplex PCR reads, yielding one entry per CDR3 protein. This sample yields roughly 330,000 distinct CDR3 sequences, of which over 15% are seen a single time; 33% belongs to the top ten. The sequenced sample was blood. Receptors were obtained from a man aged 25-40 years with Graves' hyperthyroidism.

V usage is TRBV29-1 and J usage is TRBJ1-1; no definite D call. The V end lost 5 bases, the J end lost 4 bases, and 8 bases lay between the germline ends. CDR3 length: 11 amino acids. The germline V gene encodes CDR1 SQVTM and CDR2 ANQGSEA. This CDR3 is CSVLWGTEAFF. CDR3 coding DNA: TGCAGCGTTCTGTGGGGCACTGAAGCTTTCTTT.

In this sample, this clonotype turned up many times. V usage is TRBV12-3 or TRBV12-4 and J usage is TRBJ2-5; D gene uncertain. V lost 1 base and J 5 bases, leaving 5 bases between the germline ends. The CDR3 consists of 12 residues. CDR3 sequence reads: CASSLGTETQYF. As DNA, the CDR3 is TGTGCCAGCAGTTTAGGCACCGAGACCCAGTACTTC.

This clonotype was counted many times. This rearrangement joins TRBV19 to TRBJ2-5; tentatively, D is TRBD1 (6 bases). The CDR3 sequence is 14 residues long. V lost 3 bases and J 4 bases, leaving 12 bases between the germline ends. Germline CDR1 is LNHDA and CDR2 is SQIVND (reference sequence). Here the CDR3 reads CASSMTGGRETQYF. CDR3 bases: TGTGCCAGTAGTATGACAGGAGGTCGAGAGACCCAGTACTTC.

This clonotype has at least ten counts. CDR3 residues: CASSLGGRGYEQYF. DNA of the CDR3: TGTGCCAGCAGCTTAGGCGGGAGGGGGTACGAGCAGTACTTC. The genes are TRBV7-2 and TRBJ2-7, with 9 bases identical to TRBD2. The CDR3 consists of 14 residues. The ends lost 1 base at V and 4 bases at J; junction bases unmatched: 2. Germline assignment: CDR1 SGHTA and CDR2 FQGNSA.

This clonotype was seen at least ten times. This rearrangement joins TRBV7-9 to TRBJ2-3; no clear D gene. The CDR3 runs 14 residues. Germline V lookup: CDR1 SEHNR, CDR2 FQNEAQ (reference sequence). V was pared by 2 bases and J by 5 bases, with 11 bases between. This CDR3 reads CASSLSGGGDTQYF. In DNA, the CDR3 is TGTGCCAGCAGCTTATCGGGTGGTGGAGATACGCAGTATTTT.

CDR3 sequence: CASSSDPTGEAFF. CDR3 bases: TGCGCCAGCAGCTCAGACCCCACAGGTGAAGCTTTCTTT. The chain has TRBV4-1 and TRBJ1-1; D might be TRBD1 (5 bases). CDR3 length: 13 amino acids. Germline V gives CDR1 MGHRA, CDR2 YSYEKL. V lost 5 bases, J lost 7 bases, and 14 bases lay in between.

This clonotype was detected ten times or more. This rearrangement joins TRBV18 to TRBJ1-1, with D possibly matching TRBD1 (6 bases). CDR3 size: 16 residues. The V and J ends lost 2 bases and 1 base respectively, with 14 bases between them. CDR1 and CDR2 (germline): KGHSH, LQKENI. The CDR3 protein is CASSPGFGGWNTEAFF. The DNA for the CDR3 is TGTGCCAGCTCACCAGGGTTCGGGGGCTGGAACACTGAAGCTTTCTTT. The full variable domain, with the rest looked up from reference TRBV18 and TRBJ1-1, is NAGVMQNPRHLVRRRGQEARLRCSPMKGHSHVYWYRQLPEEGLKFMVYLQKENIIDESGMPKERFSAEFPKEGPSILRIQQVVRGDSAAYFCASSPGFGGWNTEAFFGQGTRLTVV.

Details on this clonotype: This clone may be a read error of a much larger clone one base away. This CDR3 is CASQLAREDEQFF. The CDR3 nucleotides read TGTGCCAGCCAACTAGCCCGAGAGGATGAGCAGTTCTTC. The rearrangement uses TRBV6-1 and TRBJ2-1; possible D gene TRBD2, 6 bases. Trimming took 8 bases from V and 8 from J, leaving 16 bases between them. Looked up from germline, CDR1 is MNHNS and CDR2 is SASEGT. The CDR3 has 13 residues.

V and J are TRBV10-1 and TRBJ1-5; D gene ambiguous. This CDR3 has 12 residues. CDR1 and CDR2 from the germline V gene are WNHNN and SYGVQD (reference sequence). Trimming left V 0 bases short and J 5 bases short, with 2 bases between. The CDR3 sequence is CASSESDQPQHF. CDR3 nucleotide sequence: TGCGCCAGCAGTGAGTCGGATCAGCCCCAGCATTTT.

This clonotype occurred a few times. J is TRBJ1-2 and V is TRBV2; TRBD1 matches at 7 bases. The CDR3 sequence is 12 residues long. Germline CDR1 reads SNHLY; CDR2 reads FYNNEI. The V segment lost 4 bases and the J segment 4 bases; nucleotides outside the gene matches: 0. The CDR3 loop is CASSGDSYGYTF. CDR3 bases: TGTGCCAGCAGTGGGGACAGCTATGGCTACACCTTC.

This clonotype showed up just a few times. The chain links TRBV5-1 to TRBJ1-1; D perhaps matches TRBD1 (6 bases). CDR3 length equals 12 residues. From germline, CDR1 is SGHRS and CDR2 YFSETQ. Deletions cut 1 base from V and 8 bases from J, with 9 bases between. CDR3 loop: CASSLHREEAFF. CDR3 coding DNA: TGCGCCAGCAGCTTGCACAGGGAAGAAGCTTTCTTT. The full variable domain, completed using reference TRBV5-1 and TRBJ1-1, is KAGVTQTPRYLIKTRGQQVTLSCSPISGHRSVSWYQQTPGQGLQFLFEYFSETQRNKGNFPGRFSGRQFSNSRSEMNVSTLELGDSALYLCASSLHREEAFFGQGTRLTVV.

At least ten counts were recorded for this clonotype. J is TRBJ2-1 and V is TRBV5-1; TRBD2 aligns across 11 bases. CDR1 and CDR2 (germline): SGHRS, YFSETQ. After removal of 0 bases from V and 0 bases from J, the junction contained 8 bases not matched to a gene. The CDR3 extends over 19 amino acids. DNA for the CDR3: TGCGCCAGCAGCTTGGGACTAGCGGGAATCCGAGGCTCCTACAATGAGCAGTTCTTC. This encodes CASSLGLAGIRGSYNEQFF.

This clonotype has ten or more counts. The gene calls are TRBV5-1 and TRBJ2-1; D is ambiguous. The CDR3 is 14 amino acids. Germline assignment: CDR1 SGHRS and CDR2 YFSETQ. V was trimmed by 0 bases and J by 7 bases, leaving 11 bases between them. In DNA, the CDR3 is TGCGCCAGCAGCTTGGGGGTACCCTCTAATGAGCAGTTCTTC. This sequence encodes CASSLGVPSNEQFF.

This clonotype came up many times. The chain carries TRBV13 and TRBJ2-7; unclear D gene. CDR3 length: 11 amino acids. From germline, CDR1 is PRHDT and CDR2 FYEKMQ (reference sequence). Deletions cut 5 bases from V and 3 bases from J, with 5 bases between. The CDR3 reads CASSKDYEQYF. For the CDR3, the DNA is TGTGCCAGCAGCAAGGACTACGAGCAGTACTTC.

This clonotype was counted only a few times. The CDR3 reads CASSYPGGSGELFF. CDR3 nucleotide sequence: TGTGCCAGCAGTTACCCCGGGGGGTCCGGGGAGCTGTTTTTT. The V gene is TRBV6-5, the J gene TRBJ2-2; TRBD2 matches at 7 bases. The CDR3 totals 14 residues. J gave up 6 bases and V 2 bases, and 3 bases lay outside the gene matches. Germline CDR1 is MNHEY and CDR2 is SVGAGI.

At least ten counts were recorded for this clonotype. The V call is TRBV18, the J call TRBJ2-2, with 7 bases fitting TRBD1. The junction had 8 bases not matched to a gene; V was cut back by 1 base and J by 3 bases. This CDR3 contains 17 residues. Germline CDR1 reads KGHSH; CDR2 reads LQKENI. CDR3 protein: CASSPRGQLIYTGELFF. The CDR3 nucleotides read TGTGCCAGCTCACCACGGGGACAGCTAATCTACACCGGGGAGCTGTTTTTT.